This T cell receptor (beta chain) was sequenced during a study of post-analysis software for immune sequencing data. General study points: Among multiple sclerosis patients, normalized Chao1 diversity was significantly below that of controls. Batch-matched samples strongly co-clustered by F measure. The study found TRBV5-6, TRBV5-1 and TRBV20-1 among roughly 5 TRBV segments more frequent in patients than controls.

The germline gives CDR1 SGHRS, CDR2 YFSETQ. V gave up 4 bases and J gave up 5 bases; unmatched junction bases: 11. This CDR3 region has 16 residues. This clonotype was counted a few times. The antigen is not known. The TCR beta cDNA libraries carried unique molecular identifiers. Out of roughly 1 to 10 million T cells, 470,000 or so cDNA molecules were generated. MiXCR, applied by TCRdb to the PCR reads, yields one record per CDR3 protein. Here the sample spans about 820,000 distinct CDR3 sequences, roughly half being singletons. This rearrangement joins TRBV5-1 to TRBJ2-1, with 8 bases identical to TRBD2. The sample comprised blood. This TCR was recovered from a girl aged 5-17 years with multiple sclerosis. This CDR3 is CASSPPLSSGHNEQFF. In DNA form, the CDR3 reads TGCGCCAGCAGCCCCCCCCTGTCTAGCGGGCACAATGAGCAGTTCTTC.